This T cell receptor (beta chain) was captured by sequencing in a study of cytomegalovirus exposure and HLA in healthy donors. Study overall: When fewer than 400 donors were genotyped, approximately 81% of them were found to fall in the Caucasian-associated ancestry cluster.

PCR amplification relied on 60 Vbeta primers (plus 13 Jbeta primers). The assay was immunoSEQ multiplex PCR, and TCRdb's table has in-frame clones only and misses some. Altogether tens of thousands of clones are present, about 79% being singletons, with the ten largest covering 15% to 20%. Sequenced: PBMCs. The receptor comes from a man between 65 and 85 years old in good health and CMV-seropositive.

CDR3: CASSETKVNTEAFF. The CDR3 bases are TGTGCCAGCTCAGAGACAAAAGTGAACACTGAAGCTTTCTTT. This chain links TRBV18 with TRBJ1-1, with unresolved D. Germline CDR1 reads KGHSH; CDR2 reads LQKENI. The CDR3 covers 14 residues. Between the trimmed V and J ends, which lost 5 bases and 0 bases, there was a span of 10 bases. The full variable domain, completed using reference TRBV18 and TRBJ1-1, is NAGVMQNPRHLVRRRGQEARLRCSPMKGHSHVYWYRQLPEEGLKFMVYLQKENIIDESGMPKERFSAEFPKEGPSILRIQQVVRGDSAAYFCASSETKVNTEAFFGQGTRLTVV.